Presented here are 9 T cell receptor beta chains from one specimen sequenced in a study of CD8 T cells in Susac syndrome. With random hexamers, roughly 0.45 to 1 ug RNA was reverse transcribed. MiXCR was run by TCRdb on the immunoSEQ multiplex PCR reads, yielding one entry per CDR3 protein. The sample gives around 130,000 distinct CDR3 sequences, over 90% of which show up once; about 0.29% is in the top ten. The specimen sequenced was CD8+ T cells from PBMCs. The receptors were sampled from a human donor with Susac syndrome.

In nucleotides, the CDR3 is TGCAGCGTTGATCAGGGGCGGGGAATCTCCTACGAGCAGTACTTC. It encodes CSVDQGRGISYEQYF. The V call is TRBV29-1, the J call TRBJ2-7, with D perhaps TRBD1 or TRBD2 (6 bases each). Trimming stripped 3 bases from V and 0 bases from J, with 15 bases between. There are 15 residues in the CDR3. Germline V lookup: CDR1 SQVTM, CDR2 ANQGSEA.

The V and J genes are TRBV12-3 or TRBV12-4 and TRBJ2-1; 12 bases fit TRBD2. Germline trimming cut 3 bases from V and 5 bases from J; bases unmatched to any gene: 11. The CDR3 is 18 amino acids. CDR3 nucleotides: TGTGCCAGCAGTTTCCTTGCTAGCGGGGGGGCCCAGGACAATGAGCAGTTCTTC. Protein sequence: CASSFLASGGAQDNEQFF.

CDR3 in DNA: TGTGCCAGCAGCGTAGAAATTTTGGTGGGTCGGTATTCACCCCTCCACTTT. Encoded protein: CASSVEILVGRYSPLHF. This chain links TRBV9 with TRBJ1-6; D is ambiguous. This CDR3 is 17 amino acids long. CDR1 SGDLS and CDR2 YYNGEE come from the germline V gene. V was cut by 0 bases and J by 8 bases, with 18 bases left in between.

This sequence joins TRBV30 and TRBJ1-2; no reliable D call. Trimming took 3 bases from V and 4 from J, leaving 6 bases between them. The germline V gene has CDR1 GTSNPN and CDR2 SVGIG (reference sequence). The CDR3 contains 11 residues. As DNA, the CDR3 is TGTGCCTGGAGGGAAGGCTATGGCTACACCTTC. Translated: CAWREGYGYTF.

This chain links TRBV27 with TRBJ1-5; D unresolved. Per the germline V gene, CDR1 is MNHEY and CDR2 is SMNVEV (reference sequence). The CDR3 has 13 amino acids. Trimming took off 6 bases at V and 3 bases at J, with 9 bases between the two ends. CDR3 region: CASSIQDNQPQHF. The CDR3 nucleotides are TGTGCCAGCAGCATCCAAGACAATCAGCCCCAGCATTTT.

Comment on this clonotype: One end of the junction does not line up with germline, which may come from a read error. This chain links TRBV2 with TRBJ2-7, with no clear D. The CDR3 spans 11 residues. Germline assignment: CDR1 SNHLY and CDR2 FYNNEI. CDR3 nucleotide sequence: TGTGCCAGCAATGAAGGTTACGAGCAGTACTTC. Its translation: CASNEGYEQYF.

This clonotype was seen only once. The chain links TRBV30 to TRBJ1-1; D gene unclear. Trimming removed 1 base at V and 1 base at J, with 10 bases between. The germline gives CDR1 GTSNPN, CDR2 SVGIG (reference sequence). CDR3 length: 14 residues. The CDR3 is CAWSERPPNTEAFF. The DNA of the CDR3 is TGTGCCTGGAGTGAAAGGCCGCCGAACACTGAAGCTTTCTTT.

The chain recombines TRBV3-1 with TRBJ2-5; D might be TRBD2 (5 bases). Germline assignment: CDR1 LGHDT and CDR2 YNNKEL (reference sequence). Deletions cut 3 bases from V and 5 bases from J, with 7 bases between. This CDR3 comprises 12 residues. The CDR3 DNA sequence: TGTGCCAGCAGCCATCGAGGGGAGACCCAGTACTTC. This gives the protein CASSHRGETQYF.

This clonotype showed up just once. The chain employs TRBV29-1 and TRBJ2-7, with a possible D match to TRBD1 (6 bases). This CDR3 spans 13 amino acids. Germline CDR1 is SQVTM and CDR2 is ANQGSEA. Trimming took off 2 bases at V and 2 bases at J, with 10 bases between the two ends. The CDR3 DNA is TGCAGCGTTGAAACAGGGTACACCTACGAGCAGTACTTC. It translates to CSVETGYTYEQYF.